These 17 T cell receptor beta chains originate from one sample sequenced in a study of T cell repertoires in cytomegalovirus infection. TCRdb analysed the reads with MiXCR anew, one entry per CDR3 protein. This table holds approximately 500,000 distinct CDR3 sequences, 16% found once. The sequenced sample consisted of CD8+ T cells from PBMCs. Receptors were obtained from a human donor in good health (CMV status not recorded). Some clones in this sample may be carry-over from other donors' samples.

This clonotype was counted many times. The chain links TRBV7-8 to TRBJ2-7; D is unclear. Germline V gene sequence: CDR1 SGHVS, CDR2 FQNEAQ. There are 14 residues in the CDR3. Between the trimmed V and J ends, which lost 6 bases and 0 bases, there was a span of 12 bases. Here the CDR3 reads CASSLDFYSYEQYF. DNA of the CDR3: TGTGCCAGCAGTCTCGACTTCTACTCCTACGAGCAGTACTTC.

Regarding this clonotype: A much larger clone lies a single base off, so this may be a read error. Because it lacks the conserved phenylalanine or tryptophan at the end, this CDR3 is likely a read error. The V gene is TRBV7-2, the J gene TRBJ2-7, with TRBD1 matching 9 bases. V shed 7 bases and J 4 bases; nucleotides not matched to a gene: 8. This CDR3 has 14 residues. CDR1 is SGHTA, CDR2 FQGNSA, per germline. The DNA for the CDR3 is TGTGCCAGCACCCTGACAGGGGGTCAATACGAGCAGTACTTA. Translation: CASTLTGGQYEQYL.

The chain links TRBV20-1 to TRBJ1-5, with D possibly TRBD1 on 6 matching bases. CDR3 length: 19 amino acids. In germline, CDR1 is DFQATT, CDR2 SNEGSKA (reference sequence). The V gene lost 3 bases and the J gene lost 0 bases, with 24 bases spanning the gap. CDR3: CSASPNGDTLFYSNQPQHF. The CDR3 region has the DNA TGCAGTGCTAGTCCTAACGGGGACACCTTGTTTTATAGCAATCAGCCCCAGCATTTT.

This clonotype has a count of ten or more. This sequence joins TRBV7-9 and TRBJ2-2; possibly TRBD1 for D (6 bases). The V end lost 0 bases, the J end lost 2 bases, and 10 bases lay between the germline ends. The germline gives CDR1 SEHNR, CDR2 FQNEAQ (reference sequence). The CDR3 spans 16 residues. The CDR3, as DNA: TGTGCCAGCAGCTTAGCCAGGGGCCTCAACACCGGGGAGCTGTTTTTT. This sequence encodes CASSLARGLNTGELFF.

In its sample, this clonotype was seen many times. The chain employs TRBV7-8 and TRBJ1-6; D possibly corresponds to TRBD1 (5 bases). The CDR3 length is 16 residues. The V gene's germline CDR1 is SGHVS and CDR2 FQNEAQ. V lost 1 base to trimming and J lost 7 bases, with 14 bases between them. In DNA form, the CDR3 reads TGTGCCAGCAGCTTAGAATTGGGGCCCCGCAATTCACCCCTCCACTTT. Amino acids: CASSLELGPRNSPLHF.

The chain carries TRBV6-1 and TRBJ1-4; unclear D gene. CDR3 length equals 15 residues. CDR1 and CDR2 (germline): MNHNS, SASEGT. The ends were cut back, 1 base at V and 7 bases at J, with 13 bases in the middle. The CDR3 nucleotides read TGTGCCAGCAGTGAAGACGACTCTTATCCTGAAAAACTGTTTTTT. It encodes CASSEDDSYPEKLFF.

This clonotype was picked up many times. In nucleotides, the CDR3 is TGTGCCAGCACGGGCGGGGGGAACAATGAGCAGTTCTTC. This gives the protein CASTGGGNNEQFF. The chain recombines TRBV7-8 with TRBJ2-1, with 8 bases that match TRBD2. Germline V lookup: CDR1 SGHVS, CDR2 FQNEAQ. V lost 7 bases and J lost 5; bases outside the gene matches: 4. CDR3 length: 13 amino acids.

This clonotype occurred a few times. This sequence joins TRBV9 and TRBJ2-3; weak D call: TRBD1 (6 bases). Trimming stripped 4 bases from V and 0 bases from J, with 21 bases between. Germline CDR1 is SGDLS and CDR2 is YYNGEE. The CDR3 runs 18 residues. The CDR3 bases are TGTGCCAGCAGCCCGAGGGGGAGCGCAAGCACTAGCACAGATACGCAGTATTTT. Translated, it gives CASSPRGSASTSTDTQYF.

There are a few counts of this clonotype. V usage is TRBV9 and J usage is TRBJ1-1, with 7 bases lining up with TRBD1. CDR3 length equals 14 residues. Germline values: CDR1 SGDLS, CDR2 YYNGEE. With 6 bases clipped from V and 7 bases from J, the junction kept 12 bases outside the gene matches. For the CDR3, the DNA is TGTGCCAGCAATACCGGGACAGACTATGGTGAAGCTTTCTTT. Its translation: CASNTGTDYGEAFF.

This clonotype was counted a few times. V and J are TRBV20-1 and TRBJ1-6, with 7 positions matching TRBD1. Germline CDR1 reads DFQATT; CDR2 reads SNEGSKA (reference sequence). The V and J ends lost 1 base and 6 bases, in that order; junction bases with no gene match: 9. The CDR3 covers 16 residues. CDR3: CSARVVEQGSNSPLHF. CDR3 nucleotides: TGCAGTGCTAGAGTCGTGGAACAGGGGAGTAATTCACCCCTCCACTTT.

This clonotype occurred many times. The chain is built from TRBV4-1 and TRBJ2-3; TRBD2 aligns across 11 bases. V shed 0 bases, J shed 2 bases, and the junction held 7 bases outside the gene matches. The CDR3 length is 18 residues. The germline V gene has CDR1 MGHRA and CDR2 YSYEKL. CDR3 coding DNA: TGCGCCAGCAGCCAAGAAGTCGGACTAGCGGGTTTCACAGATACGCAGTATTTT. Its protein product is CASSQEVGLAGFTDTQYF.

This clonotype was observed a few times. V and J are TRBV12-5 and TRBJ1-5; 7 nucleotides line up with TRBD1. The CDR3 is 17 amino acids. The ends lost 0 bases at V and 6 bases at J; junction bases unmatched: 11. Per the germline V gene, CDR1 is LGHNT and CDR2 is FRNRAP. Here the CDR3 DNA reads TGTGCTAGTGGTTTGGTACGCCGGGACAGAGTAGCTCAGCCCCAGCATTTT. Translating it yields CASGLVRRDRVAQPQHF.

There are many counts of this clonotype. This sequence joins TRBV27 and TRBJ1-2; TRBD1 matches 9 bases. CDR1 and CDR2 from the germline V gene are MNHEY and SMNVEV (reference sequence). The ends lost 4 bases at V and 3 bases at J; junction bases unmatched: 3. The CDR3 extends over 14 amino acids. The DNA of the CDR3 is TGTGCCAGCAGTTCACGACAGGGGGACTATGGCTACACCTTC. It codes for CASSSRQGDYGYTF.

A few counts support this clonotype. CDR3 residues: CASSYPGTGKGGYTF. The CDR3 DNA reads as TGTGCCAGCAGTTACCCAGGGACAGGGAAAGGAGGCTACACCTTC. The rearrangement links TRBV6-5 to TRBJ1-2; 9 bases map to TRBD1. Germline V gene data show CDR1 as MNHEY and CDR2 as SVGAGI. The J segment lost 8 bases and the V segment lost 2 bases, leaving 9 bases of the junction unmatched. There are 15 residues in the CDR3.

In DNA form, the CDR3 reads TGTGCCAGCAGTGATGGTACTAGCGGATATACGCAGTATTTT. Translation gives CASSDGTSGYTQYF. The chain has TRBV25-1 and TRBJ2-3, with TRBD2 identical over 8 bases. The CDR3 is 14 amino acids. The V segment lost 3 bases and the J segment 7 bases; nucleotides outside the gene matches: 6. The V gene's germline CDR1 is MGHDK and CDR2 SYGVNS.

The chain combines TRBV6-1 with TRBJ2-7; 8 positions agree with TRBD1. Germline lookup yields CDR1 MNHNS and CDR2 SASEGT. The CDR3 has 15 residues. V trimming: 9 bases; J trimming: 2 bases; junction bases outside the gene matches: 12. The CDR3 loop is CARSPRQGSPYEQYF. The CDR3 coding sequence is TGTGCCAGAAGTCCGAGACAGGGGTCACCCTACGAGCAGTACTTC.

This clonotype was observed at least ten times. The genes are TRBV10-3 and TRBJ2-1; D gene unclear. The CDR3 length is 15 residues. The germline V gene encodes CDR1 ENHRY and CDR2 SYGVKD. The V gene lost 0 bases and the J gene lost 8 bases, with 14 bases spanning the gap. CDR3 coding DNA: TGTGCCATCAGTGAGTCAACAGTCCCTGGGCATGAGCAGTTCTTC. The encoded protein is CAISESTVPGHEQFF.